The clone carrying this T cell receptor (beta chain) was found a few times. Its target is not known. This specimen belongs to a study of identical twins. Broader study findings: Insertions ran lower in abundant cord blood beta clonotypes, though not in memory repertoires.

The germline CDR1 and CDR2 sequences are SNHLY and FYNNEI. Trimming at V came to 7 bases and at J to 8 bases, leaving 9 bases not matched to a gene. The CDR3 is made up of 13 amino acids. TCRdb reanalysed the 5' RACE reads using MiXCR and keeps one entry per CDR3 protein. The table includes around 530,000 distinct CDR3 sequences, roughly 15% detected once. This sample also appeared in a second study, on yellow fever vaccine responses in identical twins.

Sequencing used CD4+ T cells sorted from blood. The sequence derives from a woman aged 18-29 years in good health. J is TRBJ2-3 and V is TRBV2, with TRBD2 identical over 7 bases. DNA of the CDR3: TGTGCCAGCAAAGTCCAAACGGGGGGTACGCAGTATTTT. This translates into CASKVQTGGTQYF.